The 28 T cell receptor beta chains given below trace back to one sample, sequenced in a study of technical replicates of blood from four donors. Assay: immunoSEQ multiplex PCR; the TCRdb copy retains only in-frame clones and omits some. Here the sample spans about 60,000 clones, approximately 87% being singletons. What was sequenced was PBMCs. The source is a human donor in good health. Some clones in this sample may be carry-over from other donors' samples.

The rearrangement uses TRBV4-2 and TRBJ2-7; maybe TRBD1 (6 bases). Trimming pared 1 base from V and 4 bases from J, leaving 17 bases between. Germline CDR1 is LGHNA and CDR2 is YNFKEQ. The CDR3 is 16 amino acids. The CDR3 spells CASSQGTGGGRYEQYF. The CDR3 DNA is TGTGCCAGCAGCCAAGGCACAGGTGGGGGCAGATACGAGCAGTACTTC.

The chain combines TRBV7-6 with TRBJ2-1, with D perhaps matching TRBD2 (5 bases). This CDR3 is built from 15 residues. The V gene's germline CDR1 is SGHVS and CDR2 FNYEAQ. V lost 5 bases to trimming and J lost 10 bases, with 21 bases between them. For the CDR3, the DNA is TGTGCCAGCAGCCCCTGGGCCCGGGTGGAGGAGGAGCAGTTCTTC. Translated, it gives CASSPWARVEEEQFF.

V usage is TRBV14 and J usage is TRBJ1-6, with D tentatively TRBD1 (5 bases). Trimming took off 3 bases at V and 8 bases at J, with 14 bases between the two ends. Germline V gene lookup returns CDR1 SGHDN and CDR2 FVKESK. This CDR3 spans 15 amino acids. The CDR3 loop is CASSQWGSRYSPLHF. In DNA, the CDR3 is TGTGCCAGCAGCCAGTGGGGCTCGAGGTATTCACCCCTCCACTTT. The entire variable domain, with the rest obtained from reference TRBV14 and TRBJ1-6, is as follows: EAGVTQFPSHSVIEKGQTVTLRCDPISGHDNLYWYRRVMGKEIKFLLHFVKESKQDESGMPNNRFLAERTGGTYSTLKVQPAELEDSGVYFCASSQWGSRYSPLHFGNGTRLTVT.

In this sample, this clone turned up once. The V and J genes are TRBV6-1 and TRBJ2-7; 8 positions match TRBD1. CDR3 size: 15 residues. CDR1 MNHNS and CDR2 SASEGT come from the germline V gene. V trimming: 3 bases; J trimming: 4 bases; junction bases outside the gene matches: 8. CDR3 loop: CASSDGRQGRYEQYF. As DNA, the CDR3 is TGTGCCAGCAGTGATGGTAGACAGGGGCGTTACGAGCAGTACTTC.

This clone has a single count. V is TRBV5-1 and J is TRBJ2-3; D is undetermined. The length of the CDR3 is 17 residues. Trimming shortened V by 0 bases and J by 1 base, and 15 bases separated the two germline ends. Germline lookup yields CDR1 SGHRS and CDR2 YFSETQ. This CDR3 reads CASSLGPSGGGTDTQYF. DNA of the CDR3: TGCGCCAGCAGCTTGGGGCCAAGTGGCGGAGGCACAGATACGCAGTATTTT.

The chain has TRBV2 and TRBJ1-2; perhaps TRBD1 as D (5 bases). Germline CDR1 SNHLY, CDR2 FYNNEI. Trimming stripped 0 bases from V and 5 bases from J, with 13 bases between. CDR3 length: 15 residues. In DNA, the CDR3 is TGTGCCAGCAGTGAAGCCAGAAGGACAATGTATGGCTACACCTTC. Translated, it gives CASSEARRTMYGYTF.

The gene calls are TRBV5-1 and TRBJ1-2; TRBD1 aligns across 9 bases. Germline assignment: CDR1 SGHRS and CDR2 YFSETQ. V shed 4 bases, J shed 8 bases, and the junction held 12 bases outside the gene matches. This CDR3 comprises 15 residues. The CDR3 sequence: CASSLTADRGSGYTF. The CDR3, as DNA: TGCGCCAGCAGCCTCACCGCCGACAGGGGGTCGGGCTACACCTTC.

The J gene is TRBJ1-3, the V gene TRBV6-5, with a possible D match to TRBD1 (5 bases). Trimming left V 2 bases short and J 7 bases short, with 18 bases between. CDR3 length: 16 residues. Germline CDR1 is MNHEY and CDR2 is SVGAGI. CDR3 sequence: CASSYRGPLLGNTIYF. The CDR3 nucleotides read TGTGCCAGCAGTTACAGGGGCCCTCTTCTGGGGAACACCATATATTTT.

Written as DNA, the CDR3 is TGTGCCTGGAGTCCGGGACAGGGGGCTCAGGGCTACACCTTC. Its translation is CAWSPGQGAQGYTF. V usage is TRBV30 and J usage is TRBJ1-2; 12 nucleotides agree with TRBD1. J lost 8 bases, V lost 2 bases, and 6 bases had no gene match. The CDR3 has 14 residues. The V gene's germline CDR1 is GTSNPN and CDR2 SVGIG (reference sequence).

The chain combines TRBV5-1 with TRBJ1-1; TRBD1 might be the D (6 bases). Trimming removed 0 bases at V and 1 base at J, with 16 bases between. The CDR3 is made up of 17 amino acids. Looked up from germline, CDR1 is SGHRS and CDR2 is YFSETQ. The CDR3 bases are TGCGCCAGCAGCTTGGGGTTCGGGGGGCTAGGGAACACTGAAGCTTTCTTT. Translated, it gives CASSLGFGGLGNTEAFF.

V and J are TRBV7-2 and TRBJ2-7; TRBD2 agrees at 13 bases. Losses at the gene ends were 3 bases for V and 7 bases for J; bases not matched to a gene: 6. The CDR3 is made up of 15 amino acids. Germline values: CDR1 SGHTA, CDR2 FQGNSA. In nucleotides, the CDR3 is TGTGCCAGCAGCTTGTACGGGACTAGCGGGGTTGAGCAGTACTTC. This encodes CASSLYGTSGVEQYF. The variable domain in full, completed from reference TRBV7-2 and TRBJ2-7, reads GAGVSQSPSNKVTEKGKDVELRCDPISGHTALYWYRQSLGQGLEFLIYFQGNSAPDKSGLPSDRFSAERTGGSVSTLTIQRTQQEDSAVYLCASSLYGTSGVEQYFGPGTRLTVT.

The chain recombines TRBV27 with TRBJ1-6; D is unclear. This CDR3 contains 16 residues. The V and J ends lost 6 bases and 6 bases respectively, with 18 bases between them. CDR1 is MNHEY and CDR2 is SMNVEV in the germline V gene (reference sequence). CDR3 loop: CASRETRPTFNSPLHF. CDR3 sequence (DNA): TGTGCCAGCAGAGAGACCAGGCCGACCTTTAATTCACCCCTCCACTTT.

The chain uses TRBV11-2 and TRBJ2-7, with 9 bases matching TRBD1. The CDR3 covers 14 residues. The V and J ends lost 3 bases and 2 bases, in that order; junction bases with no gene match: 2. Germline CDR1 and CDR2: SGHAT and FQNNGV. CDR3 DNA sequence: TGTGCCAGCAGCTTGGGGACAGGGCCCTACGAGCAGTACTTC. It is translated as CASSLGTGPYEQYF.

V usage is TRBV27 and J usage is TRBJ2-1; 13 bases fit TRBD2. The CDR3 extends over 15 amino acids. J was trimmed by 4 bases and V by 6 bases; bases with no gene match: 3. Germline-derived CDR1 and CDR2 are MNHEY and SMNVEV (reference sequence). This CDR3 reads CASRSLAGGYNEQFF. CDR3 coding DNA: TGTGCCAGCAGATCACTAGCGGGGGGGTACAATGAGCAGTTCTTC.

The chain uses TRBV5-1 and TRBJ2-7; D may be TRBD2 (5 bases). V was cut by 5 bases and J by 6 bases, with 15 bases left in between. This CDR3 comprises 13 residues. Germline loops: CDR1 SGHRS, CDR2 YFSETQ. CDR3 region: CASSIRGISEQYF. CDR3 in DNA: TGCGCCAGCAGTATCCGGGGAATTTCCGAGCAGTACTTC.

The CDR3 nucleotides read TGCGCCAGCAGCCCCGGACAGGGGATGCCCTACGAGCAGTACTTC. Its translation: CASSPGQGMPYEQYF. The chain recombines TRBV4-1 with TRBJ2-7; TRBD1 matches 9 bases. Trimming removed 4 bases from V and 2 bases from J; junction bases left unmatched: 6. There are 15 residues in the CDR3. Per germline, CDR1 MGHRA and CDR2 YSYEKL.

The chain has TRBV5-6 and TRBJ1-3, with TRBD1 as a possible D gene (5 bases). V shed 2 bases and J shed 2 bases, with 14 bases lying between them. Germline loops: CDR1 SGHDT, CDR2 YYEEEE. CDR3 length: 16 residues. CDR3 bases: TGTGCCAGCAGCTTCCCCCAGGGCGGTACTGGAAACACCATATATTTT. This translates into CASSFPQGGTGNTIYF. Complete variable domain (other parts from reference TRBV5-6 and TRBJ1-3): DAGVTQSPTHLIKTRGQQVTLRCSPKSGHDTVSWYQQALGQGPQFIFQYYEEEERQRGNFPDRFSGHQFPNYSSELNVNALLLGDSALYLCASSFPQGGTGNTIYFGEGSWLTVV.

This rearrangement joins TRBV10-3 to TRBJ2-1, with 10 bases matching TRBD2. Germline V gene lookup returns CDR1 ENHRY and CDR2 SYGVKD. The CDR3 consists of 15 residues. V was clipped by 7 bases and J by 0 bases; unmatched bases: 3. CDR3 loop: CAINPSGSSYNEQFF. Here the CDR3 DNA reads TGTGCCATCAATCCTAGCGGGAGCTCCTACAATGAGCAGTTCTTC.

The CDR3, as DNA: TGTGCCAGCAGCACGTCCGGGACAGGCTCCTACGAGCAGTACTTC. Translating it yields CASSTSGTGSYEQYF. The chain recombines TRBV28 with TRBJ2-7, with 8 bases aligning to TRBD1. The length of the CDR3 is 15 residues. CDR1 and CDR2 from the germline V gene are MDHEN and SYDVKM. V lost 6 bases to trimming and J lost 0 bases; unmatched junction nucleotides: 7.

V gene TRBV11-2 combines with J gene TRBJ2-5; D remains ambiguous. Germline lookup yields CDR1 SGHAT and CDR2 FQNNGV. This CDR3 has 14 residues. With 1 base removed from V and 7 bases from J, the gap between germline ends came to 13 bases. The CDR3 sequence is CASSLVGGSGTQYF. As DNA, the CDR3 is TGTGCCAGCAGCTTAGTTGGCGGTTCGGGGACCCAGTACTTC.

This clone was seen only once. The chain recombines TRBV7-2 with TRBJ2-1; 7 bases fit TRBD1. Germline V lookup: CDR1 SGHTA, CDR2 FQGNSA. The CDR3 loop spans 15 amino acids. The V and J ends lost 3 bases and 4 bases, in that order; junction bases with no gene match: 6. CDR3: CASSFGQALYNEQFF. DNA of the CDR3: TGTGCCAGCAGCTTCGGACAGGCTTTATACAATGAGCAGTTCTTC.

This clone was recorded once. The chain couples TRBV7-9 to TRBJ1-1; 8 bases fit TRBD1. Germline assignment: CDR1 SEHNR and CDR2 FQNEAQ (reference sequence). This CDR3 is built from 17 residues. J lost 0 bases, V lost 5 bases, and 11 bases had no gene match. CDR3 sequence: CASSPLDRAALNTEAFF. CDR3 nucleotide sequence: TGTGCCAGCAGCCCCTTGGACAGGGCCGCATTGAACACTGAAGCTTTCTTT.

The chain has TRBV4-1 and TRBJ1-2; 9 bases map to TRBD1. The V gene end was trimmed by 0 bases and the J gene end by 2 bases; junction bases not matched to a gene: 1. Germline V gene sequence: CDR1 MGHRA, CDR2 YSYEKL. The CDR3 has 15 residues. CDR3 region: CASSQDGQGNYGYTF. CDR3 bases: TGCGCCAGCAGCCAAGATGGACAGGGGAACTATGGCTACACCTTC.

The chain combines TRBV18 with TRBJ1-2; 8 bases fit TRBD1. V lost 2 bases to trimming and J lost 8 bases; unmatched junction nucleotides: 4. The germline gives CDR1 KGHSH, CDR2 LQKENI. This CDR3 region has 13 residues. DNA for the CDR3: TGTGCCAGCTCACCATCGACAGGGGTAGGCTACACCTTC. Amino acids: CASSPSTGVGYTF.

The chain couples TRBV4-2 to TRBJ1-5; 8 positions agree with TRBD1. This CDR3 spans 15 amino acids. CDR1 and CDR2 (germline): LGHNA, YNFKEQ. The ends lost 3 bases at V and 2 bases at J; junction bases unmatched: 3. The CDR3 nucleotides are TGTGCCAGCAGCCATATGACAGGGGGCAATCAGCCCCAGCATTTT. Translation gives CASSHMTGGNQPQHF.

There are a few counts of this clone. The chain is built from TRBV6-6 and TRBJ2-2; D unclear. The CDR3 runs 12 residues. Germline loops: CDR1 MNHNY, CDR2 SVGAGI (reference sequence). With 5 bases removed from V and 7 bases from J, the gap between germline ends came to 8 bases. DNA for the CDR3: TGTGCCAGCAGTCCCGGTGTCGGGGAGCTGTTTTTT. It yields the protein CASSPGVGELFF.

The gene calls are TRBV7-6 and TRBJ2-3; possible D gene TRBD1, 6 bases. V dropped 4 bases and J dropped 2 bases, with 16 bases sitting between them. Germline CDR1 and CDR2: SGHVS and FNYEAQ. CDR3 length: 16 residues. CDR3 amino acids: CASSSDWGHNTDTQYF. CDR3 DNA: TGTGCCAGCAGCTCCGACTGGGGACACAACACAGATACGCAGTATTTT. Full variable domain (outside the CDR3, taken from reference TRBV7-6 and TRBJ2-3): GAGVSQSPRYKVTKRGQDVALRCDPISGHVSLYWYRQALGQGPEFLTYFNYEAQQDKSGLPNDRFSAERPEGSISTLTIQRTEQRDSAMYRCASSSDWGHNTDTQYFGPGTRLTVL.

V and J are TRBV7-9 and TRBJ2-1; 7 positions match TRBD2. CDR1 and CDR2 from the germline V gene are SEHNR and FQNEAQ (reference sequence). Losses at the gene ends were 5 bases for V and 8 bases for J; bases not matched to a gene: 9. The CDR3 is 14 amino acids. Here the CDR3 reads CASSLVGRGDEQFF. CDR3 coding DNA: TGTGCCAGCAGCCTGGTAGGTCGGGGGGATGAGCAGTTCTTC.